This is a list of T cell receptor beta chains from one sample in a study of T cells in Graves' hyperthyroidism and ophthalmopathy. MiXCR was run by TCRdb on the multiplex PCR reads, yielding one entry per CDR3 protein. The sample yields around 300,000 distinct CDR3 sequences, around 14% seen once. Sequenced sample: blood. The source of these receptors is a woman aged 25 to 39 with Graves' hyperthyroidism. Each CDR3 is given with its conserved first and last residue.

>12|TRBJ1-2|TRBV11-2
CASSLAGDGYTF
>17|TRBJ2-7|TRBV20-1
CSAKDTSGLAVSYEQYF
>15|TRBJ1-1|TRBV20-1
CSARARGVRNTEAFF
>16|TRBJ2-7|TRBV4-2
CASSREISGEPYEQYF
>16|TRBJ2-2|TRBV24-1
CATSEPGQGATGELFF
>16|TRBJ2-5|TRBV7-2
CASSLLESGRATTQYF
>14|TRBJ2-7|TRBV28
CASSLLVGPAGQYF
>15|TRBJ2-2|TRBV5-1
CASKQLGENTGELFF
>12|TRBJ2-5|TRBV28
CASSLDSKSLYF
>15|TRBJ2-5|TRBV6-5
CASSYRGGTGETQYF